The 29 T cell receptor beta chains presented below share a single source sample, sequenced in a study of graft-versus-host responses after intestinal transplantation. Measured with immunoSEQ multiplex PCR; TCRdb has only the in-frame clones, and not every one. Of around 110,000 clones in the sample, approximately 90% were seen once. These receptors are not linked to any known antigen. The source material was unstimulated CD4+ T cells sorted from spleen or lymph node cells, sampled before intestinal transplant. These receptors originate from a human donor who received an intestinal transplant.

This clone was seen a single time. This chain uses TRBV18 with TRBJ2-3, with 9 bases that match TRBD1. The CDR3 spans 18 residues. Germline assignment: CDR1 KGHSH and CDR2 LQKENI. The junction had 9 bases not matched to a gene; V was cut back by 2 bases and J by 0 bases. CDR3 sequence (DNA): TGTGCCAGCTCACCAAAAACTTTGACAGGGGGAAGCACAGATACGCAGTATTTT. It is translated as CASSPKTLTGGSTDTQYF.

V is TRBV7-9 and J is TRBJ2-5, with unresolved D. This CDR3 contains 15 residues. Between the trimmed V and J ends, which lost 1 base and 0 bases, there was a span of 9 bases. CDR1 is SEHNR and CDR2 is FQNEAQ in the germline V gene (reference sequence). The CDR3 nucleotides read TGTGCCAGCAGCTTAGTTCCAGCGTACCAAGAGACCCAGTACTTC. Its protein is CASSLVPAYQETQYF.

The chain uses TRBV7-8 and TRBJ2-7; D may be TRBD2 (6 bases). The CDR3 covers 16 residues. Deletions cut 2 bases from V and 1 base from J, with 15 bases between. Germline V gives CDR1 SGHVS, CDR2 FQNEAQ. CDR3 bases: TGTGCCAGCAGCTTACATCCCAGGGACTTGTCCTACGAGCAGTACTTC. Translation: CASSLHPRDLSYEQYF.

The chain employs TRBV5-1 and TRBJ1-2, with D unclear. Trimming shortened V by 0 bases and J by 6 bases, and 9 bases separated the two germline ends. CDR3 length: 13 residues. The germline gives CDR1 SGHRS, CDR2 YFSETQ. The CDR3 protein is CASSLGGSDGYTF. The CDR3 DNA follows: TGCGCCAGCAGCTTGGGAGGGAGCGATGGCTACACCTTC. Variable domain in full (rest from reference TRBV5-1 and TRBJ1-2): KAGVTQTPRYLIKTRGQQVTLSCSPISGHRSVSWYQQTPGQGLQFLFEYFSETQRNKGNFPGRFSGRQFSNSRSEMNVSTLELGDSALYLCASSLGGSDGYTFGSGTRLTVV.

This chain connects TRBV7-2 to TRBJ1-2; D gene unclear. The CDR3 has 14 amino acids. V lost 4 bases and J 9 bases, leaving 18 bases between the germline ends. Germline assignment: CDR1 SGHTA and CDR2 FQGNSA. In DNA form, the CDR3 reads TGTGCCAGCAGCTCAACAGCACCCCACACCCGCTACACCTTC. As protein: CASSSTAPHTRYTF.

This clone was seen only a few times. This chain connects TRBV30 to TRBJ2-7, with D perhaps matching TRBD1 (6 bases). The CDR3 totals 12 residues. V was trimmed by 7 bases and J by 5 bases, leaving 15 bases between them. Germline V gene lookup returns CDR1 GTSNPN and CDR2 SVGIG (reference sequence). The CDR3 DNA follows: TGTGCCTCCAATCAACAGGGTGACGAGCAGTACTTC. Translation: CASNQQGDEQYF.

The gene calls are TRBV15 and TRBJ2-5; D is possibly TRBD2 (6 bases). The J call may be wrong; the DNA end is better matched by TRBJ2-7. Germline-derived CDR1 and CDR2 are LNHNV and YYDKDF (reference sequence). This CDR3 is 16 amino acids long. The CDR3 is CATSGGLALSSYEQYF. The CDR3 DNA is TGTGCCACCAGCGGAGGGCTAGCGCTAAGCTCCTACGAGCAGTACTTC.

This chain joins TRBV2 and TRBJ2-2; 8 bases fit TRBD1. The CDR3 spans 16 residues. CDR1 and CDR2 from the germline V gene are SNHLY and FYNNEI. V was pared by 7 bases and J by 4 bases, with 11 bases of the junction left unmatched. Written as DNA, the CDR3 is TGTGCCAGCAACCTTGACAGGGGTGACGGCACCGGGGAGCTGTTTTTT. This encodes CASNLDRGDGTGELFF.

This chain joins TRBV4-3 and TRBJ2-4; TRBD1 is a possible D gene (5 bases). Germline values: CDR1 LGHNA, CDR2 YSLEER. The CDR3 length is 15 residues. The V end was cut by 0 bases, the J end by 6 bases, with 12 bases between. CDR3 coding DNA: TGCGCCAGCAGCCAAGATCCAGGGTTTGGAAACATTCAGTACTTC. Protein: CASSQDPGFGNIQYF.

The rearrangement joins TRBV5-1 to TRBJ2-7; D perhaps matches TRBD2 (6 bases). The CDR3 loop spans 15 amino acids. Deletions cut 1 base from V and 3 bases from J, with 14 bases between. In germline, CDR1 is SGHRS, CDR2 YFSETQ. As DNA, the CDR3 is TGCGCCAGCAGCTTGTTAACGGGAGCGGGCTACGAGCAGTACTTC. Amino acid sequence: CASSLLTGAGYEQYF. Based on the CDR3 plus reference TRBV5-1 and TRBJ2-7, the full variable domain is KAGVTQTPRYLIKTRGQQVTLSCSPISGHRSVSWYQQTPGQGLQFLFEYFSETQRNKGNFPGRFSGRQFSNSRSEMNVSTLELGDSALYLCASSLLTGAGYEQYFGPGTRLTVT.

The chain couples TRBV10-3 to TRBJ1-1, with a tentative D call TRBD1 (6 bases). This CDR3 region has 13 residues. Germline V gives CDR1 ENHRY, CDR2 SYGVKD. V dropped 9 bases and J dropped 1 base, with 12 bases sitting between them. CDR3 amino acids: CAISQQGNTEAFF. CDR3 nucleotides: TGTGCCATTTCTCAACAGGGGAACACTGAAGCTTTCTTT.

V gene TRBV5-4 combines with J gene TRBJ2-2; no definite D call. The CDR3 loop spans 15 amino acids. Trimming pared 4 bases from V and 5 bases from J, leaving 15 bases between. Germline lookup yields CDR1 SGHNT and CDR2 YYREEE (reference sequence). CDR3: CASSPVLSYTGELFF. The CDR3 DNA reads TGTGCCAGCAGCCCAGTCCTGTCTTATACCGGGGAGCTGTTTTTT.

CDR3 region: CASSEELAGVGNEQFF. CDR3 bases: TGTGCCAGCAGTGAGGAACTAGCGGGAGTAGGCAATGAGCAGTTCTTC. The gene calls are TRBV6-1 and TRBJ2-1; 11 bases match TRBD2. Germline lookup yields CDR1 MNHNS and CDR2 SASEGT. The CDR3 consists of 16 residues. V shed 3 bases, J shed 6 bases, and the junction held 7 bases outside the gene matches.

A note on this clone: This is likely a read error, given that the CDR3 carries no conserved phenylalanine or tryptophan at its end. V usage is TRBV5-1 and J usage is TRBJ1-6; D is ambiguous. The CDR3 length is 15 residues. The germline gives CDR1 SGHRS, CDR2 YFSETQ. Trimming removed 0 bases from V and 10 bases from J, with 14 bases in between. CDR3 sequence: CASSLGAVFQSPLHL. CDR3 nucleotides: TGCGCCAGCAGCTTGGGAGCGGTGTTTCAATCACCCCTCCACCTT.

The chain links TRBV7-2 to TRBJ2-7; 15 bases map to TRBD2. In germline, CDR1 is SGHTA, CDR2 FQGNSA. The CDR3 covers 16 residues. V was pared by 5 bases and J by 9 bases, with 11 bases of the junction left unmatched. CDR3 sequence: CASSLSGLAGGAVQYF. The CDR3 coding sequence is TGTGCCAGCAGCCTTTCGGGACTAGCGGGGGGAGCGGTGCAGTACTTC.

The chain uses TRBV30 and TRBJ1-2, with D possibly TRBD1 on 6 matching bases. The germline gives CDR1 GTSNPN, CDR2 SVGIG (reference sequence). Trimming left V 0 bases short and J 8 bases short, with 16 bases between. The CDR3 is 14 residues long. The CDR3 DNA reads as TGTGCCTGGAGTGTACTTGCAGGGGTCGGCGGCTACACCTTC. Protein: CAWSVLAGVGGYTF.

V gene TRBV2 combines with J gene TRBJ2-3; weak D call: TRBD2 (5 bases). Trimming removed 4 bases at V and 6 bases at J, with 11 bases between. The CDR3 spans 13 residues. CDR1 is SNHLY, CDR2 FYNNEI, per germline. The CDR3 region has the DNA TGTGCCAGCAGTGGGGCGTCGGGGGATACGCAGTATTTT. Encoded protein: CASSGASGDTQYF.

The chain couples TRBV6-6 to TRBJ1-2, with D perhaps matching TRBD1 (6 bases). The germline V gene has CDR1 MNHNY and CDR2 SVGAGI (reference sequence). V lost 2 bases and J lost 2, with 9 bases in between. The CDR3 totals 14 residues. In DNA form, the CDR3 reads TGTGCCAGCAGTTACCGGCAGGGGAACTATGGCTACACCTTC. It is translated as CASSYRQGNYGYTF.

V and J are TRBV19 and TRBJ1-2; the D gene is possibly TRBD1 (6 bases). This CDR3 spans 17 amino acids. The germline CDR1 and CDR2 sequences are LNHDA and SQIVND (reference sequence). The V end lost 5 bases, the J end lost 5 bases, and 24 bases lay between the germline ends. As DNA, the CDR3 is TGTGCCAGTAGTCCCCGATGGCATGGCAGGGGATGGTATGGCTACACCTTC. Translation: CASSPRWHGRGWYGYTF.

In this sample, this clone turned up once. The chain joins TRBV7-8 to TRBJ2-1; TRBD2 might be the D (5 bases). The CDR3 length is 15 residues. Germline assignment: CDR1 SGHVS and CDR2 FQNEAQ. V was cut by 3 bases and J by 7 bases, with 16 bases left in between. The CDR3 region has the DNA TGTGCCAGCAGCTTCCCTGGACCCGGGGTAAATGAGCAGTTCTTC. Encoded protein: CASSFPGPGVNEQFF. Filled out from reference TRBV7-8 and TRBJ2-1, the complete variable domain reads GAGVSQSPRYKVAKRGQDVALRCDPISGHVSLFWYQQALGQGPEFLTYFQNEAQLDKSGLPSDRFFAERPEGSVSTLKIQRTQQEDSAVYLCASSFPGPGVNEQFFGPGTRLTVL.

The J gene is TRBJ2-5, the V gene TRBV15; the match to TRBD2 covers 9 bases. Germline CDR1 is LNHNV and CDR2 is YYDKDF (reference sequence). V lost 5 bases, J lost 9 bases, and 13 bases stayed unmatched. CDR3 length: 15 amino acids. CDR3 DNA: TGTGCCACCAGCGGAAGGACTAGCGCGCTCTCGGCCCAGTACTTC. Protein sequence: CATSGRTSALSAQYF.

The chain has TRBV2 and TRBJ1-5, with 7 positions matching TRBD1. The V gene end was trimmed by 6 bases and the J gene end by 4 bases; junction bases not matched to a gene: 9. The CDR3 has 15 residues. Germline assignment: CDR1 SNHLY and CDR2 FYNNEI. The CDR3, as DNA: TGTGCCAGCAGCTCCAGTCGGGGACAGAATCAGCCCCAGCATTTT. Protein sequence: CASSSSRGQNQPQHF.

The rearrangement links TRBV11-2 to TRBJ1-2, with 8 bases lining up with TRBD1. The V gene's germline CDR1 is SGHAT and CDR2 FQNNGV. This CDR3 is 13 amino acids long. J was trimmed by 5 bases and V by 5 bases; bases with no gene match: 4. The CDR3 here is CASSPGTGYGYTF. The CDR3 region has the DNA TGTGCCAGCAGCCCCGGGACAGGTTATGGCTACACCTTC.

The CDR3 sequence: CASSLQGTANEKLFF. The CDR3 region has the DNA TGTGCCAGCAGTTTACAGGGGACAGCTAATGAAAAACTGTTTTTT. This chain links TRBV6-6 with TRBJ1-4; TRBD1 aligns across 7 bases. CDR3 size: 15 residues. Looked up from germline, CDR1 is MNHNY and CDR2 is SVGAGI (reference sequence). The trim removed 4 bases at V and 3 bases at J, leaving 5 bases unmatched.

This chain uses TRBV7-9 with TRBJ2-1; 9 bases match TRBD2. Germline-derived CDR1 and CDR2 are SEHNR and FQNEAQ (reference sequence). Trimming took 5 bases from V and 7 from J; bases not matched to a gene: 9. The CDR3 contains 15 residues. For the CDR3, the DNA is TGTGCCAGCAGCGAGCGACTAGCGGTCTTGAATGAGCAGTTCTTC. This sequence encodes CASSERLAVLNEQFF.

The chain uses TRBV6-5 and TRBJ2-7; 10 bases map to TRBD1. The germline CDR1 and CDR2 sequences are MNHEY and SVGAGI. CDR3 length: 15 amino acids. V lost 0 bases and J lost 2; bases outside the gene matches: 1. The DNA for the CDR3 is TGTGCCAGCAGTTACTCGGGACAGGGGACCTACGAGCAGTACTTC. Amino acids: CASSYSGQGTYEQYF.

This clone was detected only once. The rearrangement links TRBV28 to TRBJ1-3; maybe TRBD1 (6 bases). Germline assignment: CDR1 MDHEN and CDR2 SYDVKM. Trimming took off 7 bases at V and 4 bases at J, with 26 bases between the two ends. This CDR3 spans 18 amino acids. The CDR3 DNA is TGTGCCAGCACCATAGGGGGGGATCCCCTCCGGATCGGAAACACCATATATTTT. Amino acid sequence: CASTIGGDPLRIGNTIYF.

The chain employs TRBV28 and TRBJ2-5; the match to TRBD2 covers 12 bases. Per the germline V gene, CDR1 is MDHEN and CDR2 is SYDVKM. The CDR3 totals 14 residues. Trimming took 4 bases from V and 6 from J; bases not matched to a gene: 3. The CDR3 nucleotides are TGTGCCAGCAGTTCTAGCGGGAGGGGGCAGACCCAGTACTTC. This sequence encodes CASSSSGRGQTQYF.

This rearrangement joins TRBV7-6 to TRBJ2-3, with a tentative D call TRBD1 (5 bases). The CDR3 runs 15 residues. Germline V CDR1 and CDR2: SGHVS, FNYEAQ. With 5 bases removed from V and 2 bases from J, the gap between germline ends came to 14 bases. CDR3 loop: CASSLWTLATDTQYF. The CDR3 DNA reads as TGTGCCAGCAGCCTCTGGACACTCGCCACAGATACGCAGTATTTT. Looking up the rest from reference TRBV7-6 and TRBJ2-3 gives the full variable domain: GAGVSQSPRYKVTKRGQDVALRCDPISGHVSLYWYRQALGQGPEFLTYFNYEAQQDKSGLPNDRFSAERPEGSISTLTIQRTEQRDSAMYRCASSLWTLATDTQYFGPGTRLTVL.